These T cell receptor beta chains were read from a single sample in a study of blood T cell repertoires in COVID-19. Sequenced by immunoSEQ multiplex PCR; TCRdb stores in-frame clones only, minus some. The sample lists around 140,000 clones, 80% to 90% occurring once. Sequencing was performed on peripheral blood. All receptors come from a woman aged 50 to 60 with acute or convalescent COVID-19. CDR3s include the opening cysteine and the closing phenylalanine or tryptophan. Fields, in order: CDR3 protein, CDR3 DNA, V gene, D gene, J gene, clone size. D genes are given only for firm matches. Clone size appears in some rows only: once, few, many, or a class for an expanded clone.

CASSSRDRAYEQYF	TGTGCCAGCAGCAGTAGGGACAGGGCCTACGAGCAGTACTTC	TRBV5-8	TRBD1	TRBJ2-7	once
CASRPTGEDYGYTF	TGTGCCAGTAGGCCGACAGGGGAGGACTATGGCTACACCTTC	TRBV19	TRBD1	TRBJ1-2	-
CASSLLAGAYNEQFF	TGTGCCAGCAGTTTACTAGCGGGGGCCTACAATGAGCAGTTCTTC	TRBV27	TRBD2	TRBJ2-1	once
CASSRQGALATEAFF	TGTGCCAGCAGCCGACAGGGGGCATTGGCCACTGAAGCTTTCTTT	TRBV14	TRBD1	TRBJ1-1	few
CASSQGGGRRSNQPQHF	TGTGCCAGCAGCCAAGGGGGGGGGAGGCGCAGCAATCAGCCCCAGCATTTT	TRBV3-1/TRBV3-2	-	TRBJ1-5	-
CASSYGAGDYNEQFF	TGTGCCAGCAGTTACGGAGCGGGAGACTACAATGAGCAGTTCTTC	TRBV6-5	TRBD2	TRBJ2-1	-
CASSYQTGGSETQYF	TGTGCCAGCAGTTACCAGACAGGGGGCAGCGAGACCCAGTACTTC	TRBV6-5	TRBD1	TRBJ2-5	-
CASREAGGGDTQYF	TGTGCCAGCAGGGAGGCGGGAGGGGGGGATACGCAGTATTTT	TRBV6-5	TRBD2	TRBJ2-3	-
CASSDWQGGSPLHF	TGTGCCAGCAGTGATTGGCAGGGGGGATCACCCCTCCACTTT	TRBV6-1	TRBD1	TRBJ1-6	-
CASSPPPGQIYGYTF	TGTGCCAGCTCACCACCTCCCGGACAGATATATGGCTACACCTTC	TRBV18	-	TRBJ1-2	-
CASSFSLAGSYNEQFF	TGCGCCAGCAGCTTCTCGCTAGCGGGATCCTACAATGAGCAGTTCTTC	TRBV5-1	TRBD2	TRBJ2-1	-
CASSWGLLANEQFF	TGTGCCAGCAGCTGGGGACTCTTGGCCAATGAGCAGTTCTTC	TRBV11-2	-	TRBJ2-1	-
CASSGLRNTEAFF	TGTGCCAGCTCGGGACTCAGGAACACTGAAGCTTTCTTT	TRBV2	-	TRBJ1-1	-
CASSVDATYEQYF	TGTGCCAGCAGCGTAGACGCGACCTACGAGCAGTACTTC	TRBV7-6	-	TRBJ2-7	once
CASSFLGGSFQETQYF	TGTGCCAGCAGCTTCCTAGGGGGCTCGTTCCAAGAGACCCAGTACTTC	TRBV7-2	TRBD1	TRBJ2-5	-
CASSKASGSGNTIYF	TGTGCCAGCAGCAAAGCGTCAGGCTCTGGAAACACCATATATTTT	TRBV21-1	-	TRBJ1-3	-
CASIQGGDTEAFF	TGTGCCAGCATCCAAGGGGGGGACACTGAAGCTTTCTTT	TRBV12-3/TRBV12-4	-	TRBJ1-1	-
CASTRSEAPLHF	TGTGCCAGCACCAGATCCGAGGCACCCCTCCACTTT	TRBV19	-	TRBJ1-6	-
CATSEAGEGYGELFF	TGTGCCACCAGTGAGGCCGGGGAGGGGTACGGGGAGCTGTTTTTT	TRBV24-1	TRBD2	TRBJ2-2	-
CASSHGQGNQPQHF	TGTGCCAGCAGCCACGGACAGGGCAATCAGCCCCAGCATTTT	TRBV6-5	TRBD1	TRBJ1-5	-
CASSADRVRSSYNSPLHF	TGTGCCAGCAGCGCGGACAGGGTTCGTAGCTCCTATAATTCACCCCTCCACTTT	TRBV7-8	TRBD1	TRBJ1-6	-
CASSQAPYQETQYF	TGTGCCAGCAGCCAAGCCCCGTACCAAGAGACCCAGTACTTC	TRBV3-1/TRBV3-2	-	TRBJ2-5	-
CAISRERENTEAFF	TGTGCCATCAGTCGAGAGCGAGAAAACACTGAAGCTTTCTTT	TRBV10-3	-	TRBJ1-1	-
CASSPQGYEQYF	TGTGCCAGTAGTCCGCAGGGGTACGAGCAGTACTTC	TRBV19	-	TRBJ2-7	-
CASSVSPSGANVLTF	TGTGCCAGCAGTGTGAGTCCCTCTGGGGCCAACGTCCTGACTTTC	TRBV2	-	TRBJ2-6	once
CASSPTGTSAPEQYF	TGTGCCAGCTCACCAACCGGGACTAGTGCCCCCGAGCAGTACTTC	TRBV18	TRBD2	TRBJ2-7	-
CASSTYAAAPTGELFF	TGTGCCAGCAGTACCTACGCGGCAGCGCCCACCGGGGAGCTGTTTTTT	TRBV27	-	TRBJ2-2	-
CASSLDPKLSSTDTQYF	TGTGCCAGCAGCTTAGACCCGAAACTATCTAGCACAGATACGCAGTATTTT	TRBV13	-	TRBJ2-3	many
CASSAGTALGEQYF	TGTGCCAGCTCCGCCGGGACAGCCCTGGGCGAGCAGTACTTC	TRBV18	TRBD1	TRBJ2-7	-
CASSPGTGGEGTEAFF	TGCGCCAGCAGCCCGGGGACAGGGGGCGAGGGCACTGAAGCTTTCTTT	TRBV5-1	TRBD1	TRBJ1-1	-
CASSEAQGRTEAFF	TGTGCCAGCAGTGAAGCACAGGGAAGAACTGAAGCTTTCTTT	TRBV6-4	-	TRBJ1-1	-
CASSPQQGNNSPLHF	TGTGCCAGCAGCCCACAACAGGGGAATAATTCACCCCTCCACTTT	TRBV7-8	TRBD1	TRBJ1-6	-
CASSQIAGNLQNTEAFF	TGTGCCAGCAGCCAAATCGCAGGGAATCTTCAGAACACTGAAGCTTTCTTT	TRBV3-1/TRBV3-2	-	TRBJ1-1	-
CASSPETGADYEQYF	TGTGCCAGCAGCCCCGAGACAGGGGCCGACTACGAGCAGTACTTC	TRBV7-9	TRBD1	TRBJ2-7	-
CASGRDRVDEQYF	TGTGCCAGCGGCCGGGACAGGGTCGACGAGCAGTACTTC	TRBV3-1/TRBV3-2	TRBD1	TRBJ2-7	-
CASRKGVNEQFF	TGTGCCAGCAGGAAGGGGGTCAATGAGCAGTTCTTC	TRBV2	-	TRBJ2-1	-
CAWDQGAMNTEAFF	TGTGCCTGGGACCAGGGGGCCATGAACACTGAAGCTTTCTTT	TRBV30	TRBD1	TRBJ1-1	-
CASSKDRVRRVWNTEAFF	TGTGCCAGCAGCAAAGATCGGGTGAGGAGGGTTTGGAACACTGAAGCTTTCTTT	TRBV21-1	-	TRBJ1-1	-
CASSENSGGWVEAFF	TGCGCCAGCAGTGAAAACTCAGGGGGATGGGTTGAAGCTTTCTTT	TRBV10-1	TRBD1	TRBJ1-1	-
CASSPKWGTSPIF	TGTGCCAGCAGCCCTAAGTGGGGGACTAGCCCAATCTTC	TRBV3-1/TRBV3-2	TRBD2	TRBJ2-1	-
CATTLDGAGKTQYF	TGTGCCACGACCCTAGACGGCGCGGGTAAGACCCAGTACTTC	TRBV2	-	TRBJ2-5	few
CASSDQGRNYGYTF	TGTGCCAGTAGTGATCAGGGCCGGAACTATGGCTACACCTTC	TRBV19	-	TRBJ1-2	once
CAWSVPGYEQYF	TGTGCCTGGAGTGTACCCGGCTACGAGCAGTACTTC	TRBV30	-	TRBJ2-7	-
CASSGSGSYGYTF	TGTGCCAGCAGTGGATCGGGAAGCTATGGCTACACCTTC	TRBV6-2/TRBV6-3	-	TRBJ1-2	-
CASSFYRGGMNTEAFF	TGTGCCAGCAGTTTTTACAGGGGGGGGATGAACACTGAAGCTTTCTTT	TRBV6-5	TRBD1	TRBJ1-1	-
CASIGLDQETQYF	TGTGCCAGCATTGGACTAGACCAAGAGACCCAGTACTTC	TRBV6-5	TRBD2	TRBJ2-5	-
CASSTGQVNEQYF	TGTGCCAGCTCAACGGGACAGGTGAATGAGCAGTACTTC	TRBV18	TRBD1	TRBJ2-7	-
CASSPLTDYNSPLHF	TGCGCCAGCAGCCCCCTGACAGACTATAATTCACCCCTCCACTTT	TRBV5-1	-	TRBJ1-6	-
CASTLALYGGRTSNEQFF	TGTGCCAGCACCTTAGCCCTATATGGGGGGAGAACGAGCAATGAGCAGTTCTTC	TRBV7-8	-	TRBJ2-1	-
CASRPGQGYYGYTF	TGTGCCAGCAGGCCGGGACAGGGTTATTATGGCTACACCTTC	TRBV6-5	TRBD1	TRBJ1-2	-
CASSYQGPTYNSPLHF	TGTGCCAGCAGTTACCAGGGGCCTACCTATAATTCACCCCTCCACTTT	TRBV6-6	-	TRBJ1-6	-
CATSDRGNTEAFF	TGTGCCACCAGCGACAGGGGGAACACTGAAGCTTTCTTT	TRBV15	TRBD1	TRBJ1-1	once
CASSFGGVSYNEQFF	TGTGCCAGCAGTTTTGGCGGGGTATCCTACAATGAGCAGTTCTTC	TRBV28	-	TRBJ2-1	-
CASSLQGPYGYTF	TGTGCCAGCAGTCTTCAGGGCCCCTATGGCTACACCTTC	TRBV28	-	TRBJ1-2	-
CASSLRDRDYGYTF	TGCGCCAGCAGCCTCCGGGACAGGGACTATGGCTACACCTTC	TRBV5-1	TRBD1	TRBJ1-2	-
CASSPLAGVRETQYF	TGTGCCAGCAGCCCCCTAGCGGGAGTCCGGGAGACCCAGTACTTC	TRBV5-6	TRBD2	TRBJ2-5	few
CSVAGTSGSRPYEQYF	TGCAGCGTCGCCGGGACTAGCGGGAGTAGACCCTACGAGCAGTACTTC	TRBV29-1	TRBD2	TRBJ2-7	-